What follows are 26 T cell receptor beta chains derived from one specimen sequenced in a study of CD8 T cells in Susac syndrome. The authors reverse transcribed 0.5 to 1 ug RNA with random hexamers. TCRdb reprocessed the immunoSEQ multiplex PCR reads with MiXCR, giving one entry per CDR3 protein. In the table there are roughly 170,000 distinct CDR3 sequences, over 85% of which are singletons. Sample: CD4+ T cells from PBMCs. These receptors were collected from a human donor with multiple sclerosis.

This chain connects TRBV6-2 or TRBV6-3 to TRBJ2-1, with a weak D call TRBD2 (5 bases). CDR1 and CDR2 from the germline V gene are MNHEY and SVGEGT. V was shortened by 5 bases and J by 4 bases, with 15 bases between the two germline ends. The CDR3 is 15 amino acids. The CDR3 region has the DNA TGTGCCAGCAGTAACGGGGTGCGGCAATACAATGAGCAGTTCTTC. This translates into CASSNGVRQYNEQFF.

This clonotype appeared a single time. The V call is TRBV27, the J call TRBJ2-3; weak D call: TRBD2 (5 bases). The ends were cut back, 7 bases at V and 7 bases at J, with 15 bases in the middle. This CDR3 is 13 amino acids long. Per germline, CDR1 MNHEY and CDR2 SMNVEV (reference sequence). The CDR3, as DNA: TGTGCCAGCACCTTAATTGGCGGGCATACGCAGTATTTT. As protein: CASTLIGGHTQYF.

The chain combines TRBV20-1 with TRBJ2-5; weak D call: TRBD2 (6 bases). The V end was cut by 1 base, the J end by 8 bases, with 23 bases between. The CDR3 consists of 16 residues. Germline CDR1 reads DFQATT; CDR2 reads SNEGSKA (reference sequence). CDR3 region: CSARAPDGLAVGTQYF. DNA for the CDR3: TGCAGTGCTAGAGCTCCCGACGGTTTAGCGGTGGGTACCCAGTACTTC.

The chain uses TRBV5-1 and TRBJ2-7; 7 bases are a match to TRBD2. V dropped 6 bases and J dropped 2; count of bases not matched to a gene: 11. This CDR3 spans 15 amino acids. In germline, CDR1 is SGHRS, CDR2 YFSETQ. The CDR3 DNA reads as TGCGCCAGCACCAATCTAGCGGCAACCCCCTACGAGCAGTACTTC. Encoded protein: CASTNLAATPYEQYF.

CDR3 amino acids: CASSLTSGVSYEQYF. The CDR3 DNA is TGTGCCAGCAGTTTGACTAGCGGGGTTTCCTACGAGCAGTACTTC. The V and J genes are TRBV6-5 and TRBJ2-7; 11 bases line up with TRBD2. Looked up from germline, CDR1 is MNHEY and CDR2 is SVGAGI. J gave up 1 base and V 4 bases, and 3 bases lay outside the gene matches. The CDR3 has 15 amino acids.

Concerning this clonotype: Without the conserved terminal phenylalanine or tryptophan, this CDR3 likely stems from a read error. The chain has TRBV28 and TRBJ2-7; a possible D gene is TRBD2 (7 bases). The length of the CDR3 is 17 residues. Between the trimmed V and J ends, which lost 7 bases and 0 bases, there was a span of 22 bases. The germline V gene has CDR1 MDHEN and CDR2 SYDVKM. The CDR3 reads CASTIGLGGALSYEQYS. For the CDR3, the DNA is TGTGCCAGCACCATTGGCTTAGGGGGGGCCCTCTCCTACGAGCAGTACTCC.

CDR3 residues: CATSTRGPGEKLFF. The CDR3 nucleotides read TGTGCCACCAGCACCAGGGGGCCGGGTGAAAAACTGTTTTTT. V and J are TRBV15 and TRBJ1-4, with TRBD1 matching over 8 bases. V lost 4 bases and J lost 7; bases outside the gene matches: 5. Germline CDR1 reads LNHNV; CDR2 reads YYDKDF (reference sequence). The CDR3 is made up of 14 amino acids.

CDR3 nucleotides: TGTGCCAGCTCACAAGGCTATACCAACGGGGAGACCCAGTACTTC. Amino acids: CASSQGYTNGETQYF. This chain joins TRBV6-5 and TRBJ2-5; D unclear. The CDR3 runs to 15 residues. Germline CDR1 MNHEY, CDR2 SVGAGI. V lost 8 bases and J lost 5, with 21 bases in between.

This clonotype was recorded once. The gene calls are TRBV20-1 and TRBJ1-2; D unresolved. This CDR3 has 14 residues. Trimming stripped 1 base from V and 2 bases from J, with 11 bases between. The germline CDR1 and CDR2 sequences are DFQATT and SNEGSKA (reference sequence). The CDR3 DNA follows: TGCAGTGCTAGAGCTTCAGCCCCGAACTATGGCTACACCTTC. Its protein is CSARASAPNYGYTF.

DNA for the CDR3: TGTGCCAGCAGCCCTGGAAACCGCGGTGGGCATGAGCAGTTCTTC. Protein sequence: CASSPGNRGGHEQFF. This sequence joins TRBV7-3 and TRBJ2-1, with D uncertain. The germline gives CDR1 SGHTA, CDR2 FQGTGA. This CDR3 is 15 amino acids long. Trimming took 5 bases from V and 8 from J, leaving 19 bases between them.

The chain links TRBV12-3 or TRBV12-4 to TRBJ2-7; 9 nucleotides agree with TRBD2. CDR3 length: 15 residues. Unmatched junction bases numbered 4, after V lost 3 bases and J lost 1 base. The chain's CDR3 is CASSLAGGWSYEQYF. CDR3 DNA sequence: TGTGCCAGCAGTTTGGCGGGAGGGTGGTCCTACGAGCAGTACTTC.

CDR3: CASRRGQGDAFF. CDR3 in DNA: TGTGCCAGCAGGAGGGGACAGGGGGACGCTTTCTTT. This chain uses TRBV6-5 with TRBJ1-1; 11 positions match TRBD1. The CDR3 totals 12 residues. Germline V gene sequence: CDR1 MNHEY, CDR2 SVGAGI. Trimming removed 6 bases from V and 11 bases from J; junction bases left unmatched: 5.

Here the CDR3 reads CASSLRGTQYF. DNA for the CDR3: TGTGCCAGCAGCTTACGGGGGACCCAGTACTTC. V is TRBV13 and J is TRBJ2-5; the D gene is possibly TRBD2 (5 bases). This CDR3 comprises 11 residues. Germline CDR1 is PRHDT and CDR2 is FYEKMQ (reference sequence). V was pared by 2 bases and J by 7 bases, with 5 bases between.

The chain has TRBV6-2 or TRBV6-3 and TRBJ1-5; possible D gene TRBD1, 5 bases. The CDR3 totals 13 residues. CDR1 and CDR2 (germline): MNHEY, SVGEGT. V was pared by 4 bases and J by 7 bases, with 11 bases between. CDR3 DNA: TGTGCCAGCAGTTCAGGGTACTCACAGCCCCAGCATTTT. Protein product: CASSSGYSQPQHF.

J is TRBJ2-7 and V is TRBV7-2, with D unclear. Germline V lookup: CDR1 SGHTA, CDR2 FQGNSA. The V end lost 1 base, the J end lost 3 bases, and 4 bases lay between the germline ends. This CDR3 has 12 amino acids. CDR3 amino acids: CASSLVHYEQYF. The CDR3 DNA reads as TGTGCCAGCAGCTTAGTACACTACGAGCAGTACTTC.

The chain's CDR3 is CASSEDTRYEQYF. CDR3 sequence (DNA): TGCGCCAGCAGTGAGGACACCCGATACGAGCAGTACTTC. The chain is built from TRBV10-2 and TRBJ2-7, with D unresolved. Germline lookup yields CDR1 WSHSY and CDR2 SAAADI. This CDR3 region has 13 residues. V was cut by 2 bases and J by 4 bases, with 9 bases left in between.

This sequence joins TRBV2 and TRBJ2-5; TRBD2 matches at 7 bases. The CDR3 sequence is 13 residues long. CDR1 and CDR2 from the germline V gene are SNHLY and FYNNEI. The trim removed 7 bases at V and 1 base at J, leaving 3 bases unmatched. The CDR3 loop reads CASTREVQETQYF. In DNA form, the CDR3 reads TGTGCCAGCACCCGGGAGGTCCAAGAGACCCAGTACTTC.

The CDR3 loop is CASSPTGGGTQYF. In DNA form, the CDR3 reads TGTGCCAGCAGCCCGACGGGCGGGGGGACCCAGTACTTC. This sequence joins TRBV5-6 and TRBJ2-5, with 7 bases identical to TRBD2. CDR1 is SGHDT, CDR2 YYEEEE, per germline. The CDR3 is made up of 13 amino acids. J lost 7 bases, V lost 4 bases, and 7 bases had no gene match.

The CDR3 loop reads CASSLTSFPSTDTQYF. The DNA of the CDR3 is TGTGCCAGCAGTTTGACTTCCTTCCCTAGCACAGATACGCAGTATTTT. This chain uses TRBV27 with TRBJ2-3, with D hard to call. The V end lost 3 bases, the J end lost 0 bases, and 13 bases lay between the germline ends. The CDR3 covers 16 residues. The germline V gene has CDR1 MNHEY and CDR2 SMNVEV (reference sequence).

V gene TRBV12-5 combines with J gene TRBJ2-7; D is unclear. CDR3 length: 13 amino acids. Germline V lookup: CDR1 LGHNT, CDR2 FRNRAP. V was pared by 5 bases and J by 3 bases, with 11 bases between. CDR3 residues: CASGPSGVYEQYF. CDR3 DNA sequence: TGTGCTAGTGGTCCCTCCGGAGTCTACGAGCAGTACTTC.

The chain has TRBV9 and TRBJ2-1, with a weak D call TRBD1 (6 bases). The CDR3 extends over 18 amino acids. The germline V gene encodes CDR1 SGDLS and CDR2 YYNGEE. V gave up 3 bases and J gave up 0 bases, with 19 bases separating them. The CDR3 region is CASSAPPDRSSSYNEQFF. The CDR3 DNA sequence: TGTGCCAGCAGCGCGCCCCCCGACAGGTCGAGCTCCTACAATGAGCAGTTCTTC.

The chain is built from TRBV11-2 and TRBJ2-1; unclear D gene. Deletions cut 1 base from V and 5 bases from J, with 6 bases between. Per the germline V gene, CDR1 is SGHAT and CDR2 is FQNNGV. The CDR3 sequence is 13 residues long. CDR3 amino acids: CASSLGEDNEQFF. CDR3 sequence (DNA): TGTGCCAGCAGCTTAGGGGAAGACAATGAGCAGTTCTTC. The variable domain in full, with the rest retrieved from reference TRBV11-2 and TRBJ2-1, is EAGVAQSPRYKIIEKRQSVAFWCNPISGHATLYWYQQILGQGPKLLIQFQNNGVVDDSQLPKDRFSAERLKGVDSTLKIQPAKLEDSAVYLCASSLGEDNEQFFGPGTRLTVL.

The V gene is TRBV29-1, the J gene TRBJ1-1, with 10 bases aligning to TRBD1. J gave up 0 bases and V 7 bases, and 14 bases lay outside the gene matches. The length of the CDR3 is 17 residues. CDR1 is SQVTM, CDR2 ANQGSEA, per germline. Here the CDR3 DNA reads TGCAGCGACTCGGACAGGGGGGATCCTATTATGAACACTGAAGCTTTCTTT. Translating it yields CSDSDRGDPIMNTEAFF.

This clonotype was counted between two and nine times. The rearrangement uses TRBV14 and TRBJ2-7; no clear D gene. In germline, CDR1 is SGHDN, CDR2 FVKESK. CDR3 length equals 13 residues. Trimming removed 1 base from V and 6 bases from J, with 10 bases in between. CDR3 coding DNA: TGTGCCAGCAGCCAAGTGTGGACCGGCGAGCAGTACTTC. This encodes CASSQVWTGEQYF. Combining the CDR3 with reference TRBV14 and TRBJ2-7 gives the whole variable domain EAGVTQFPSHSVIEKGQTVTLRCDPISGHDNLYWYRRVMGKEIKFLLHFVKESKQDESGMPNNRFLAERTGGTYSTLKVQPAELEDSGVYFCASSQVWTGEQYFGPGTRLTVT.

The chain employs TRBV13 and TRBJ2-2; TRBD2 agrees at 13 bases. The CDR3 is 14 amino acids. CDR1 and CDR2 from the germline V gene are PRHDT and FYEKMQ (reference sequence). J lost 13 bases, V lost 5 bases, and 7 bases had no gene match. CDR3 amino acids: CASSLGTSGARLFF. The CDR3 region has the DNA TGTGCCAGCAGCCTCGGGACTAGCGGGGCGAGGCTGTTTTTT.

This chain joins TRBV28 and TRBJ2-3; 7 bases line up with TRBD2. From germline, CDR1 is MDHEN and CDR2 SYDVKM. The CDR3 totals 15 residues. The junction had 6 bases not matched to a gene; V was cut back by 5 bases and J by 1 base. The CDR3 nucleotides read TGTGCCAGCAGTCCAAGCGGGATTGGCACAGATACGCAGTATTTT. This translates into CASSPSGIGTDTQYF.